Presented here are 27 T cell receptor beta chains from one specimen sequenced in a study of post-analysis software for immune sequencing data (dated by TCRdb to 2015 to 2017). What the research found in general, with its limitations: Patients showed significantly higher frequencies than controls for five TRBV segments, among them TRBV5-6, TRBV5-1 and TRBV20-1.

No antigen is known for these receptors. Library method: PCR. Sequencing took place on an Illumina HiSeq 2500. Unique molecular identifiers were incorporated into TCR beta cDNA libraries to reduce PCR and sequencing biases. The public reads were reprocessed in TCRdb via fastp at Q25 and MiXCR, keeping in-frame beta chains. Every CDR3 protein is listed once, alongside the most common genes and DNA of its rows. Present in this sample are about 820,000 distinct CDR3 sequences, about 53% of which were seen just once. Approximately 4.2% of the sample is taken by the ten largest. The material sequenced was blood. The source of these receptors is a girl between 5 and 17 years old with multiple sclerosis.

This clonotype appeared a few times. J is TRBJ2-5 and V is TRBV5-6; D unclear. Trimming left V 4 bases short and J 5 bases short, with 6 bases between. Per the germline V gene, CDR1 is SGHDT and CDR2 is YYEEEE. The CDR3 is made up of 11 amino acids. The CDR3 DNA follows: TGTGCCAGCAGCCGATTGGAGACCCAGTACTTC. Translation gives CASSRLETQYF.

The rearrangement links TRBV7-9 to TRBJ1-4; D possibly corresponds to TRBD1 (6 bases). The ends were cut back, 5 bases at V and 8 bases at J, with 21 bases in the middle. Germline CDR1 and CDR2: SEHNR and FQNEAQ (reference sequence). CDR3 size: 16 residues. The CDR3 is CASSPRATGIGEKLFF. The CDR3 nucleotides are TGTGCCAGCAGCCCGCGGGCCACAGGGATAGGCGAAAAACTGTTTTTT.

This clonotype was counted between two and nine times. The V gene is TRBV4-1, the J gene TRBJ2-4; unclear D gene. The CDR3 loop spans 12 amino acids. CDR1 is MGHRA, CDR2 YSYEKL, per germline. The V and J ends lost 0 bases and 6 bases respectively, with 3 bases between them. CDR3 sequence (DNA): TGCGCCAGCAGCCAAGACTTAAACATTCAGTACTTC. It specifies CASSQDLNIQYF.

This clonotype was detected a few times. This chain links TRBV7-2 with TRBJ2-5; the D gene is possibly TRBD1 (5 bases). Between the trimmed V and J ends, which lost 0 bases and 3 bases, there was a span of 14 bases. CDR1 is SGHTA, CDR2 FQGNSA, per germline. This CDR3 has 16 amino acids. Written as DNA, the CDR3 is TGTGCCAGCAGCTTAGCGGGGTGGCAGGGCGAAGAGACCCAGTACTTC. It specifies CASSLAGWQGEETQYF.

V usage is TRBV5-6 and J usage is TRBJ2-1; TRBD1 is a possible D gene (6 bases). Germline V gene sequence: CDR1 SGHDT, CDR2 YYEEEE. The V end was cut by 4 bases, the J end by 0 bases, with 14 bases between. The CDR3 covers 16 residues. The CDR3 DNA reads as TGTGCCAGCAGCCTACTCCAGGGGAGCTCCTACAATGAGCAGTTCTTC. Translation gives CASSLLQGSSYNEQFF.

The chain combines TRBV4-1 with TRBJ1-2, with D perhaps TRBD1 (6 bases). From germline, CDR1 is MGHRA and CDR2 YSYEKL. The CDR3 contains 15 residues. Trimming stripped 5 bases from V and 4 bases from J, with 17 bases between. The CDR3 spells CASSKEGEKPYGYTF. Written as DNA, the CDR3 is TGCGCCAGCAGCAAGGAGGGGGAAAAGCCCTATGGCTACACCTTC.

The chain joins TRBV29-1 to TRBJ2-7, with D tentatively TRBD1 or TRBD2 (6 bases each). The length of the CDR3 is 15 residues. The V end was cut by 5 bases, the J end by 0 bases, with 17 bases between. Germline loops: CDR1 SQVTM, CDR2 ANQGSEA. The CDR3: CSVLRRGPSSYEQYF. The DNA of the CDR3 is TGCAGCGTTCTCCGTCGGGGGCCCAGCTCCTACGAGCAGTACTTC.

This clonotype showed up just a few times. The chain joins TRBV6-5 to TRBJ1-6; D is possibly TRBD1 (5 bases). CDR1 and CDR2 from the germline V gene are MNHEY and SVGAGI. The CDR3 contains 12 residues. V was shortened by 6 bases and J by 7 bases, with 7 bases between the two germline ends. The CDR3 DNA sequence: TGTGCCAGCAGGGCAGGGAATTCACCCCTCCACTTT. This encodes CASRAGNSPLHF.

V and J are TRBV15 and TRBJ2-7; D is uncertain. The V gene's germline CDR1 is LNHNV and CDR2 YYDKDF (reference sequence). Trimming cost V 0 bases and J 4 bases, with 10 bases left between them. The CDR3 consists of 14 residues. The CDR3 DNA follows: TGTGCCACCAGCAGAGATCTGCAAAGATACGAGCAGTACTTC. This translates into CATSRDLQRYEQYF.

The chain carries TRBV10-3 and TRBJ2-1; 11 positions match TRBD2. The J segment lost 5 bases and the V segment lost 4 bases, leaving 1 base of the junction unmatched. The CDR3 runs 14 residues. CDR1 and CDR2 (germline): ENHRY, SYGVKD. In nucleotides, the CDR3 is TGTGCCATCAGTGCACTAGCGGGAGACAATGAGCAGTTCTTC. The encoded protein is CAISALAGDNEQFF.

V gene TRBV5-1 combines with J gene TRBJ1-2, with TRBD1 matching over 7 bases. The CDR3 totals 13 residues. Per germline, CDR1 SGHRS and CDR2 YFSETQ. V shed 3 bases and J 4 bases; nucleotides not matched to a gene: 3. For the CDR3, the DNA is TGCGCCAGCAGCTCGACAGGGACCTATGGCTACACCTTC. Translation gives CASSSTGTYGYTF.

The gene calls are TRBV6-2 or TRBV6-3 and TRBJ2-1; weak D call: TRBD1 (5 bases). Trimming stripped 1 base from V and 4 bases from J, with 8 bases between. This CDR3 region has 14 residues. Germline V gives CDR1 MNHEY, CDR2 SVGEGT. The CDR3 DNA is TGTGCCAGCAGTTACTTGACAGATTACAATGAGCAGTTCTTC. As protein: CASSYLTDYNEQFF.

Only a few counts were recorded for this clonotype. The J gene is TRBJ2-5, the V gene TRBV5-1; the D gene is possibly TRBD1 (7 bases). The germline V and J ends were trimmed by 4 bases and 2 bases, with 12 bases remaining between them. Per germline, CDR1 SGHRS and CDR2 YFSETQ. The CDR3 has 14 residues. CDR3: CASSNSGGQETQYF. The CDR3 DNA sequence: TGCGCCAGCAGCAACTCAGGGGGGCAAGAGACCCAGTACTTC.

This clonotype has only a few counts. V is TRBV12-3 or TRBV12-4 and J is TRBJ2-1; 13 bases are a match to TRBD2. The CDR3 contains 18 residues. Unmatched junction bases numbered 8, after V lost 6 bases and J lost 0 bases. CDR3 protein: CASRKLAGGSPSYNEQFF. CDR3 coding DNA: TGTGCCAGCAGAAAACTAGCGGGGGGGTCGCCCTCCTACAATGAGCAGTTCTTC.

This clonotype was seen only a few times. The gene calls are TRBV6-5 and TRBJ2-1, with 10 bases lining up with TRBD1. V shed 1 base, J shed 6 bases, and the junction held 6 bases outside the gene matches. CDR3 length equals 16 residues. Germline V gives CDR1 MNHEY, CDR2 SVGAGI. CDR3: CASSYLTGGGRNEQFF. Written as DNA, the CDR3 is TGTGCCAGCAGTTACTTGACAGGGGGCGGACGCAATGAGCAGTTCTTC.

V is TRBV5-1 and J is TRBJ2-1, with 7 bases aligning to TRBD2. The V segment lost 4 bases and the J segment 6 bases; nucleotides outside the gene matches: 7. This CDR3 spans 14 amino acids. Germline CDR1 reads SGHRS; CDR2 reads YFSETQ. The CDR3 sequence is CASSLREIGNEQFF. CDR3 bases: TGCGCCAGCAGCCTGCGGGAGATCGGCAATGAGCAGTTCTTC.

Comments on this clonotype: This may stem from a read error, because a much larger clone lies one nucleotide away. The chain carries TRBV29-1 and TRBJ2-7; D is unclear. Germline V CDR1 and CDR2: SQVTM, ANQGSEA. The CDR3 loop spans 11 amino acids. Trimming took 0 bases from V and 2 from J, leaving 2 bases between them. The CDR3 loop is CSVEEAYEQYF. CDR3 DNA: TGCAGCGTTGAAGAGGCCTACGAGCAGTACTTC.

As to this clonotype: At one end, the junction sequence differs from germline, possibly due to a read error. The chain carries TRBV7-7 and TRBJ2-1, with TRBD1 identical over 9 bases. In germline, CDR1 is SSHAT, CDR2 FNYEAQ (reference sequence). The CDR3 has 14 amino acids. The DNA of the CDR3 is TGTGCTAGCAGCCCGGACAGGGGCTACAGTGAGCAGTTCTTC. Amino acids: CASSPDRGYSEQFF.

The chain combines TRBV11-2 with TRBJ2-5, with D possibly matching TRBD2 (6 bases). The CDR3 consists of 17 residues. Germline V gives CDR1 SGHAT, CDR2 FQNNGV. Trimming left V 6 bases short and J 3 bases short, with 23 bases between. CDR3 sequence: CASSQRGTGSAKETQYF. The CDR3 nucleotides are TGTGCCAGCAGTCAGAGGGGCACCGGGAGCGCCAAAGAGACCCAGTACTTC.

This clonotype was seen ten or more times. The rearrangement links TRBV29-1 to TRBJ1-2; D gene ambiguous. The germline V and J ends were trimmed by 3 bases and 7 bases, with 0 bases remaining between them. Germline V gives CDR1 SQVTM, CDR2 ANQGSEA. The length of the CDR3 is 8 residues. CDR3 sequence: CSVDGYTF. The CDR3 nucleotides are TGCAGCGTTGATGGCTACACCTTC.

This chain connects TRBV27 to TRBJ2-5; D tentatively reads TRBD1 or TRBD2 (5 bases each). The germline V gene has CDR1 MNHEY and CDR2 SMNVEV (reference sequence). This CDR3 region has 13 residues. V shed 3 bases and J shed 12 bases, with 17 bases lying between them. CDR3: CASSFQPRDPEYF. For the CDR3, the DNA is TGTGCCAGCAGTTTCCAGCCACGGGACCCCGAGTACTTC.

The rearrangement links TRBV5-1 to TRBJ2-3; tentative D call: TRBD2 (5 bases). Deletions cut 1 base from V and 1 base from J, with 10 bases between. Germline values: CDR1 SGHRS, CDR2 YFSETQ. The CDR3 consists of 15 residues. The CDR3 here is CASSLLGRGTDTQYF. The CDR3 region has the DNA TGCGCCAGCAGCTTGTTGGGGAGAGGCACAGATACGCAGTATTTT. Supplemented by reference TRBV5-1 and TRBJ2-3, the full variable domain reads KAGVTQTPRYLIKTRGQQVTLSCSPISGHRSVSWYQQTPGQGLQFLFEYFSETQRNKGNFPGRFSGRQFSNSRSEMNVSTLELGDSALYLCASSLLGRGTDTQYFGPGTRLTVL.

The CDR3 coding sequence is TGTGCCACCAGCAGAGCGTCCAGGGGCGCAGATACGCAGTATTTT. The encoded protein is CATSRASRGADTQYF. The chain employs TRBV15 and TRBJ2-3; D may be TRBD1 (6 bases). Germline CDR1 LNHNV, CDR2 YYDKDF (reference sequence). Trimming stripped 1 base from V and 4 bases from J, with 12 bases between. CDR3 length: 15 residues.

CDR3 amino acids: CASSSPAGGNEQFF. The CDR3 bases are TGTGCCAGCAGCTCCCCGGCGGGGGGTAATGAGCAGTTCTTC. V usage is TRBV11-2 and J usage is TRBJ2-1; TRBD2 agrees at 8 bases. The CDR3 sequence is 14 residues long. The V and J ends lost 4 bases and 7 bases, in that order; junction bases with no gene match: 6. Germline V lookup: CDR1 SGHAT, CDR2 FQNNGV.

V gene TRBV25-1 combines with J gene TRBJ2-1; the D call may be TRBD1 or TRBD2 (5 bases each). Trimming shortened V by 6 bases and J by 4 bases, and 10 bases separated the two germline ends. Per germline, CDR1 MGHDK and CDR2 SYGVNS. The CDR3 extends over 13 amino acids. The CDR3 reads CASRRDGYNEQFF. CDR3 nucleotide sequence: TGTGCCAGCAGACGGGACGGATACAATGAGCAGTTCTTC.

The chain recombines TRBV6-5 with TRBJ1-5; D gene ambiguous. This CDR3 is built from 13 residues. V was pared by 4 bases and J by 1 base, with 5 bases between. Germline CDR1 reads MNHEY; CDR2 reads SVGAGI. The CDR3, as DNA: TGTGCCAGCAGTTCGAGGAGCAATCAGCCCCAGCATTTT. It is translated as CASSSRSNQPQHF.

J is TRBJ2-2 and V is TRBV25-1; D is ambiguous. This CDR3 comprises 15 residues. Per the germline V gene, CDR1 is MGHDK and CDR2 is SYGVNS. V gave up 1 base and J gave up 3 bases, with 9 bases separating them. The CDR3 coding sequence is TGTGCCAGCAGTGAATTAGGGCAGTACACCGGGGAGCTGTTTTTT. It specifies CASSELGQYTGELFF.